This T cell receptor beta chain was captured in a study of blood T cell repertoires in COVID-19. Study summary: Researchers got acute and convalescent COVID-19 samples from the United States, Italy and Spain. T cells, B-cell-depleted T cells, or PBMCs supplied cDNA or gDNA.

The CDR3 runs to 15 residues. Germline V gives CDR1 SGHDT, CDR2 YYEEEE. The ends were cut back, 1 base at V and 0 bases at J, with 8 bases in the middle. Source study methods: Cell counts per sample came from amplifying reference gene primers. The method was immunoSEQ multiplex PCR; TCRdb's version includes in-frame clones alone and lacks a portion of them. That table gives V, J and clone size, and the DNA gave D and trimming. The data hold about 45,000 clones, with roughly three quarters observed a single time. V usage is TRBV5-6 and J usage is TRBJ2-1; D gene ambiguous. This clonotype was obtained from a man between 65 and 80 years old with acute or convalescent COVID-19. Material for sequencing was peripheral blood. This CDR3 reads CASSLWPVSYNEQFF. CDR3 DNA sequence: TGTGCCAGCAGCTTGTGGCCCGTCTCCTACAATGAGCAGTTCTTC.